This T cell receptor beta chain was sequenced in a study of response to subunit inactivated influenza vaccine. Using its own MiXCR run on the RT-PCR reads, TCRdb lists one record per CDR3 protein. The sample has about 540,000 distinct CDR3 sequences, roughly 25% seen once. From germline, CDR1 is MNHEY and CDR2 SMNVEV (reference sequence). V was clipped by 2 bases and J by 4 bases; unmatched bases: 6. This CDR3 has 15 residues. This sample was shared with a second study, whose subject was T cells expressing NK-cell markers. That report adds: TCR beta cDNA was generated via 5'RACE template switching incorporating UMIs. Seven of the eight sequenced donors were HCMV-seropositive; one was seronegative. Several experiments added an anti-gamma-delta TCR antibody to sort only alpha-beta TCR T cells. In a group of several donors, dominant NKG2C+ clonotypes represented about 1.0-7.5% of CD8+ T cells.

This rearrangement joins TRBV27 to TRBJ2-7, with 9 bases fitting TRBD1. The source was CD4+ T cells sorted from PBMCs, collected 11 to 12 days after vaccination. The sequence derives from a man between 45 and 60 years old who received an inactivated influenza vaccine. Here the CDR3 reads CASSLGQGRFYEQYF. CDR3 sequence (DNA): TGTGCCAGCAGTTTAGGACAGGGGAGATTTTACGAGCAGTACTTC.